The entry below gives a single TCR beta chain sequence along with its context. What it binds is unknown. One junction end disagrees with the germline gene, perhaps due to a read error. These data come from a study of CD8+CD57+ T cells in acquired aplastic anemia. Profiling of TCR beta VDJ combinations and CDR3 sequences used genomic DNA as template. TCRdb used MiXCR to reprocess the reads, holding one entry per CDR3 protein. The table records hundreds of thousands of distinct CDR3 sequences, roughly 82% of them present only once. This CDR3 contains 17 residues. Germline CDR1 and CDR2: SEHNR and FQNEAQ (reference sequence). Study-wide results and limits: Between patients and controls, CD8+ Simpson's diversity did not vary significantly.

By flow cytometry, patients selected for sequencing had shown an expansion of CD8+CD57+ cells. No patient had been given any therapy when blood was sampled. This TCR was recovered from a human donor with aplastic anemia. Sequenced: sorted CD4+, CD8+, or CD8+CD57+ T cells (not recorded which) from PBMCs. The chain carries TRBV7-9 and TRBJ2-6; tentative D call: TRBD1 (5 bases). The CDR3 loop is CASSFGRGRSGANVLTF. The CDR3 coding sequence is TGTGCCAGCAGCTTTGGAAGGGGCCGCTCTGGGGCCAATGTCCTGACTTTC.